This TCR beta chain was obtained from a study of CD8+CD57+ T cells in acquired aplastic anemia. This clonotype was recorded at least ten times. Before being chosen for sequencing, patients had shown CD8+CD57+ cell expansion by flow cytometry. Genomic DNA templated the TCR beta VDJ and CDR3 profiling. MiXCR, run by TCRdb on the reads, gives a single entry per CDR3 protein. The table has around 120,000 distinct CDR3 sequences, almost 40% seen once. The CDR3 sequence is 13 residues long. Trimming cost V 4 bases and J 3 bases, with 9 bases left between them. Germline V gene data show CDR1 as MNHNS and CDR2 as SASEGT.

V and J are TRBV6-1 and TRBJ1-2; D uncertain. The sequenced sample consisted of sorted CD4+, CD8+, or CD8+CD57+ T cells (not recorded which) from PBMCs. This sequence was found in a human donor with aplastic anemia. The CDR3 coding sequence is TGTGCCAGCAGTGCCCCCCAGGACTATGGCTACACCTTC. Translated: CASSAPQDYGYTF.